This TCR beta chain was captured by sequencing in a study of cytomegalovirus exposure and HLA in healthy donors (dated by TCRdb to 2016 to 2017). In terms of the full investigation: In an earlier analysis of approximately 500 of the donors, around 290 Gb of sequence data and 95 million to 130 million unique TCR beta sequences from 150 million to 200 million T cells were reported. Roughly 320 gigabases of sequencing data and around 90 million unique TCR sequences made up an early release that covered approximately 700 HLA-typed donors. The genetic ancestry cluster associated with self-reported Caucasian donors included about 81% of the roughly 400 genotyped donors. The study aimed to test whether signatures of past pathogen exposure could be identified by cataloging public T cell receptors. The T cell repertoires of some 670 subjects were profiled by immunosequencing and related to cytomegalovirus serostatus. In addition to the first cohort of roughly 670 subjects, a separate validation cohort of 120 different subjects was used. The study combined high-throughput TCR immunosequencing, statistical association of individual TCRs with disease status, and machine learning to predict cytomegalovirus infection status. In a later analysis, previously published TCR beta repertoires from 500 to 750 donors were re-analyzed and high-resolution HLA genotyping was added so that TCR occurrence patterns could be studied. The later analysis used no new phenotypic data to find candidate immune exposures, relying instead on TCR beta sequences and their occurrence across donors. In an earlier analysis of roughly 580 of the donors, high-throughput TCR beta sequencing was used to judge whether each TCR beta V gene segment behaved as functional or pseudogenic. Donor age, sex, ethnicity and CMV serostatus were collected together with the repertoire data. Genome-wide SNP genotypes for about 65% of the 666 donors were used in a later genetic analysis, which treated that subset as a discovery cohort. All discovery cohort repertoires had been generated on a single sequencing platform. Both class I and class II loci were covered by HLA typing, at four-digit resolution. The number of donors typed differed by locus, with about 629-640 for A, B, C, DRB1 and DQB1, more than 500 for DQA1, 600 to 610 for DPA1, and 450 to 480 for DPB1. Because of strong linkage in the cohort, roughly five DR-DQ haplotypes were treated as single units for association and clustering. Across roughly 420 genotyped donors of the cohort, an average of about 240,000 unique TCR beta nucleotide sequences per donor were sequenced, and roughly 20% of those sequences were non-productive.

In total, approximately 690 healthy bone marrow donors made up the cohort. Cohort members were all nominally healthy when sampled, although unrecorded immune exposures were likely present. The donor was CMV seronegative and was included in the group of a few hundred seronegative cohort members. Each donor provided a peripheral blood sample, and peripheral blood mononuclear cells were used for TCR beta sequencing. Genomic DNA was extracted from the blood cell samples with the Qiagen DNeasy Blood Extraction Kit. Remarks on this clone: Its antigen is still unknown. Per-nucleotide qualities are absent, and no much larger clonotype sits a single base away.

Paper-wide results and their limitations: A later analysis found that most CMV-associated TCR beta chains appeared HLA-restricted, with HLA associations seemingly driven largely by CMV exposure. When HLA alleles, especially DR and DQ, strongly co-occurred, attributing TCR associations to individual alleles was difficult. Across donors, most TCR sequences were observed very rarely, whereas some public TCRs were present in many individuals. For the cohort, immune exposure information was limited to CMV serostatus. The study gave a list of under 200 TCR beta chains associated with cytomegalovirus. In vitro tests confirmed that a few of the cytomegalovirus-associated TCR beta chains recognize cytomegalovirus antigens. According to a later genetic analysis, donors in an Asian-associated ancestry cluster had fewer N-insertions in productive TCRs than the approximately 650-donor mean. In a later genetic analysis, a missense DCLRE1C variant was associated with V-gene and J-gene trimming of TCR beta chains, and the association was replicated in an independent cohort. In a later analysis, several top co-occurrence clusters were reported to appear linked to parvovirus B19, influenza, CMV and Epstein-Barr virus. An earlier analysis of approximately 500 of the donors showed that most TCR beta V segments appeared in productive rearrangements either about 90% or about 30% of the time, which broadly matched IMGT annotations. In both the original and validation cohorts, the classifier was reported to diagnose cytomegalovirus status with high specificity and sensitivity. A cluster of highly shared sequence variants was judged likely to be a technical artifact of the sequencing pipeline. Because HLA typing was missing for some donors at each locus, association tests included only the typed subset. The authors suggested that the approach could potentially be extended to other disease states and immunological phenotypes. Presence/absence analyses assumed roughly uniform sequencing depth across donors, an assumption that may not hold. A further reported finding was that TCR beta sequences accurately predicted the HLA-A and HLA-B alleles for most subjects in the first cohort. Only TCR beta chains were sequenced in this cohort, and the absence of alpha or paired-chain data limited detectable features. Because the 87-base-pair reads could not distinguish some IMGT-functional V segments, including TRBV6-2 and TRBV6-3, those segments were excluded. A later analysis associated approximately 17,000 TCR beta sequences with specific HLA alleles at a false discovery rate of 0.05. In a later analysis, HLA-associated TCR beta chains showed more clonal expansion and lower generation probabilities than non-associated chains that were equally common. A later analysis found that TCR association rates varied across HLA loci, with DRB1 alleles showing the most associated TCRs and HLA-C alleles the fewest. Linkage disequilibrium might explain the correlated functional status among segregating V segments, but an unknown experimental factor could not be excluded. Because counts were too low, about 18 rarely observed V segments, including chromosome 9 orphons, were left out of the earlier analysis of 587 of the donors.

CDR1 and CDR2 are read off the germline V gene as SGDLS and YYNGEE. At the junction V is shortened by 3 bases and J by 0 bases, with 17 bases in between. The CDR3 runs 17 residues from the cysteine to the phenylalanine. CDR3 DNA only is kept here, 51 bases in frame from base 1. Libraries were constructed by the immunoSEQ multiplex PCR assay. For the multiplex PCR, a mixture combining 60 forward primers for TCR Vbeta segments and 13 reverse primers for TCR Jbeta segments was used. The CDR3 region of rearranged TCR beta genes was amplified from genomic DNA by a multiplex PCR assay. Amplified TCR beta libraries were sequenced as 87-base-pair reads on the Illumina HiSeq System. For the original study's pipeline: A later analysis counted around 72 million unique TCR beta chains across the 650 to 700 repertoires, and some 11 million of these chains were shared by at least two donors. To remove PCR and sequencing errors, raw reads were error-corrected and collapsed into unique sequences using a nearest-neighbor algorithm that merged closely related sequences. CDR3 sequences were aligned to IMGT reference sequences to assign V, D and J gene segments. Each retained sequence needed at least a six-nucleotide match to both a V gene segment and a J gene segment. Rearrangements were classified as productive when the CDR3 lacked stop codons and remained in frame with V and J, and all other rearrangements were classified as non-productive. Following IMGT convention, CDR3 was defined as the stretch from the second conserved V-encoded cysteine up to the conserved J-encoded phenylalanine. Sequences without an unambiguous match to a single V gene segment were excluded from the earlier analysis of several hundred of the donors. An earlier analysis of fewer than 650 of the donors classified V segments as functional when productive rearrangements were above 56.7% and as segregating when the standard deviation between donors was above 5%. A statistical classification framework was built to diagnose cytomegalovirus status from the catalog of TCR beta chain sequences. A later analysis assigned V and J genes by comparing TCR nucleotide sequences with IMGT/GENE-DB human TR gene sequences. Using the TCRdist pipeline, a later analysis assigned CDR3 sequences along with most-parsimonious VDJ recombination scenarios. A later analysis defined each TCR beta chain by its CDR3 amino acid sequence plus V-gene family, and excluded reads lacking a unique V-gene family. In a later analysis, 450 to 600 highly shared, low-generation-probability nucleotide sequences were removed to address suspected cross-contamination and a sequencing artifact. A later analysis calculated a clonal expansion index for each public chain from normalized within-repertoire ranks of inferred template counts. In a later analysis, generation probabilities were computed with a VDJ recombination model fitted to out-of-frame rearrangements, and the resulting probabilities were checked against IGoR. A later analysis scored TCR-TCR, TCR-HLA and TCR-CMV co-occurrence with hypergeometric tests, applying a repertoire-size bias correction to TCR pairs. False discovery rates were estimated in a later analysis by permuting HLA or CMV assignments 20 times. In a later analysis, co-occurring TCRs were grouped using DBSCAN, and TCRdist sequence similarity was added for clustering within HLA-allele-positive subsets. Repertoires with fewer than 30,000 or more than 120,000 public chains were left out of co-occurrence clustering, as were roughly five repertoires with anomalous nucleotide sharing. TCRdb limited this immuneACCESS table to in-frame rearrangements with V and J called. A share of clones is missing; checked studies link under half to unresolved V genes, and the rest is unexplained. V, J and clone size are taken as reported in that table, and D and trimming were inferred from the DNA itself. The sample table shows approximately 110,000 clones, and approximately 15% are seen once. The top ten clonotypes cover roughly 2% of the sample.

This clonotype originated in a young woman in good health and CMV-seronegative. The chain is assembled from TRBV9 and TRBJ2-3, and TRBD1 may be the D gene, going by 5 matching bases. The sequenced sample was PBMCs. The encoded CDR3 is CASSGPSTGVSTDTQYF. The DNA is TGTGCCAGCAGCGGGCCGTCCACAGGTGTGAGCACAGATACGCAGTATTTT.